This T cell receptor beta chain derives from a study of naive and memory T cell subsets. There are many counts of this clonotype. Its specificity is not known. An equimolar mix of two oligonucleotides served as the beta constant-region primer for TRBC1 and TRBC2. The ligated cDNA underwent four PCR rounds using SP2 and nested alpha and beta constant-region primers. The cDNA 3' end received a ligated single-stranded oligonucleotide carrying the SP2 primer and a 12-nucleotide UMI. TCRdb re-analysed the UMI-ligation and nested PCR reads in MiXCR, keeping a single row per CDR3 protein. Here the sample spans roughly 100,000 distinct CDR3 sequences, approximately 10% being singletons. Study-wide results and caveats: Naive repertoires, especially CD8, held a few larger clonotypes, possibly memory cells re-expressing CD45RA. Diversity fell and Gini index rose from naive through CM, EM, EMRA.

The receptor was derived from a human donor in good health. The source material was naive CD4+ T cells from blood.

The CDR3 DNA follows: TGCAGTGCTGGGGGTCTATCGAGCTCCTACAATGAGCAGTTCTTC. This sequence encodes CSAGGLSSSYNEQFF. This chain connects TRBV20-1 to TRBJ2-1; either TRBD1 or TRBD2 may fit D (5 bases each). V was shortened by 5 bases and J by 0 bases, with 14 bases between the two germline ends. The germline CDR1 and CDR2 sequences are DFQATT and SNEGSKA (reference sequence). This CDR3 has 15 amino acids.